This is a list of T cell receptor beta chains from one sample in a study of response to subunit inactivated influenza vaccine. TCRdb analysed the RT-PCR reads with MiXCR anew, one entry per CDR3 protein. The table has roughly 700,000 distinct CDR3 sequences, around 14% seen once. Sequenced here: PBMCs from blood, sampled about 12 days after vaccination. The source is a man in his fifties or sixties who received an inactivated influenza vaccine. The CDR3 runs from the conserved cysteine through the conserved F or W. Size values are once, few and many counts, or a class for expanded clones, and some rows have none.

CDR3aa: CSVWARDYEQYF
v_gene: TRBV20-1
j_gene: TRBJ2-7
abundance: few

CDR3aa: CATSDSRNTGELFF
v_gene: TRBV2
j_gene: TRBJ2-2
abundance: few

CDR3aa: CASSIDGQNQETQYF
v_gene: TRBV19
j_gene: TRBJ2-5
abundance: -

CDR3aa: CSAWDSGRPYNEQFF
v_gene: TRBV20-1
j_gene: TRBJ2-1
abundance: -

CDR3aa: CASSAPGANVLTF
v_gene: TRBV7-2
j_gene: TRBJ2-6
abundance: few

CDR3aa: CAISESGGAGHQPQHF
v_gene: TRBV10-3
j_gene: TRBJ1-5
abundance: few

CDR3aa: CASSLGSQGSSYEQYF
v_gene: TRBV12-3/TRBV12-4
j_gene: TRBJ2-7
abundance: few

CDR3aa: CASSFPIGLAGVVETQYF
v_gene: TRBV6-2/TRBV6-3
j_gene: TRBJ2-5
abundance: -

CDR3aa: CSARSSGRAGAKNIQYF
v_gene: TRBV20-1
j_gene: TRBJ2-4
abundance: -

CDR3aa: CASSPPGTGAVTQHF
v_gene: TRBV6-1
j_gene: TRBJ1-5
abundance: -

CDR3aa: CASRVLDRQETQYF
v_gene: TRBV6-1
j_gene: TRBJ2-5
abundance: -

CDR3aa: CASSRGGAITGELFF
v_gene: TRBV4-2
j_gene: TRBJ2-2
abundance: -

CDR3aa: CSASTITGLNTEAFF
v_gene: TRBV20-1
j_gene: TRBJ1-1
abundance: few

CDR3aa: CASSFQSQETQYF
v_gene: TRBV11-2
j_gene: TRBJ2-5
abundance: -

CDR3aa: CASSFSGEQYF
v_gene: TRBV12-3/TRBV12-4
j_gene: TRBJ2-7
abundance: many

CDR3aa: CATRTGTYNEQFF
v_gene: TRBV6-2/TRBV6-3
j_gene: TRBJ2-1
abundance: -

CDR3aa: CASSLRLARETQYF
v_gene: TRBV12-3/TRBV12-4
j_gene: TRBJ2-5
abundance: many

CDR3aa: CAISQGQGNQPQHF
v_gene: TRBV10-3
j_gene: TRBJ1-5
abundance: -

CDR3aa: CASSQTSGGAPNEQFF
v_gene: TRBV4-2
j_gene: TRBJ2-1
abundance: -

CDR3aa: CASSPDSGSQPQHF
v_gene: TRBV3-1
j_gene: TRBJ1-5
abundance: few

CDR3aa: CASSLAVDSGIETQYF
v_gene: TRBV12-3/TRBV12-4
j_gene: TRBJ2-5
abundance: -

CDR3aa: CASSLEAVPGGGRAPFF
v_gene: TRBV11-2
j_gene: TRBJ2-1
abundance: -

CDR3aa: CASSLDPAGVSYNEQFF
v_gene: TRBV11-2
j_gene: TRBJ2-1
abundance: few

CDR3aa: CASSQVPGYYEQYF
v_gene: TRBV4-1
j_gene: TRBJ2-7
abundance: -

CDR3aa: CAISDVGGRISYEQYF
v_gene: TRBV10-3
j_gene: TRBJ2-7
abundance: -

CDR3aa: CAWSSTPANSPLHF
v_gene: TRBV30
j_gene: TRBJ1-6
abundance: few

CDR3aa: CASSLFNQPQHF
v_gene: TRBV12-3/TRBV12-4
j_gene: TRBJ1-5
abundance: many

CDR3aa: CASSWGGGHGYTF
v_gene: TRBV27
j_gene: TRBJ1-2
abundance: few

CDR3aa: CASSLSGKNTGELFF
v_gene: TRBV5-1
j_gene: TRBJ2-2
abundance: few

CDR3aa: CAISETPGHLGSGNTIYF
v_gene: TRBV10-3
j_gene: TRBJ1-3
abundance: few

CDR3aa: CSARQGAFYEQYF
v_gene: TRBV20-1
j_gene: TRBJ2-7
abundance: -

CDR3aa: CSARVQGNGYTF
v_gene: TRBV20-1
j_gene: TRBJ1-2
abundance: few

CDR3aa: CSVEVGVLNTEAFF
v_gene: TRBV29-1
j_gene: TRBJ1-1
abundance: -

CDR3aa: CASSEQTGELFF
v_gene: TRBV10-1
j_gene: TRBJ2-2
abundance: -

CDR3aa: CASSLPQTGPVF
v_gene: TRBV7-9
j_gene: TRBJ2-1
abundance: -

CDR3aa: CASSFSGIHEQYF
v_gene: TRBV5-1
j_gene: TRBJ2-7
abundance: -

CDR3aa: CASTPRGRTTEAFF
v_gene: TRBV7-8
j_gene: TRBJ1-1
abundance: -

CDR3aa: CASNAGGLDEQYF
v_gene: TRBV6-1
j_gene: TRBJ2-7
abundance: -

CDR3aa: CASSPMRAGAYNEQFF
v_gene: TRBV18
j_gene: TRBJ2-1
abundance: -

CDR3aa: CASSAGRRSGRGANVLTF
v_gene: TRBV9
j_gene: TRBJ2-6
abundance: -

CDR3aa: CSARDSGSAQHF
v_gene: TRBV20-1
j_gene: TRBJ1-5
abundance: -

CDR3aa: CASSLDGIQVDTQYF
v_gene: TRBV5-1
j_gene: TRBJ2-3
abundance: few

CDR3aa: CASSQEGFFYEQYF
v_gene: TRBV3-1
j_gene: TRBJ2-7
abundance: few

CDR3aa: CASRDWGHVETQYF
v_gene: TRBV12-3/TRBV12-4
j_gene: TRBJ2-5
abundance: -

CDR3aa: CASSLPLDTDTQYF
v_gene: TRBV5-1
j_gene: TRBJ2-3
abundance: few

CDR3aa: CSAGTQGDSGNTIYF
v_gene: TRBV20-1
j_gene: TRBJ1-3
abundance: few